This entry lists 12 T cell receptor beta chains sequenced from one sample in a study of blood T cell repertoires in COVID-19. Repertoires were generated with immunoSEQ multiplex PCR, while TCRdb's copy carries only in-frame clones and drops some. This table holds tens of thousands of clones, less than 80% found once. The sequenced material came from peripheral blood. All receptors derive from a woman in her fifties or sixties with acute or convalescent COVID-19.

J is TRBJ2-2 and V is TRBV11-2; 7 nucleotides agree with TRBD1. Trimming removed 2 bases from V and 4 bases from J; junction bases left unmatched: 4. The CDR3 runs 15 residues. CDR1 is SGHAT, CDR2 FQNNGV, per germline. The CDR3 loop reads CASSLQGQSTGELFF. As DNA, the CDR3 is TGTGCCAGCAGCTTACAGGGACAGTCCACCGGGGAGCTGTTTTTT.

There are a few counts of this clone. This chain connects TRBV2 to TRBJ1-4; the match to TRBD1 covers 7 bases. The CDR3 spans 15 residues. V dropped 5 bases and J dropped 3; count of bases not matched to a gene: 6. CDR1 SNHLY and CDR2 FYNNEI come from the germline V gene. The CDR3 coding sequence is TGTGCCAGCAGTCTTTCCAGGGGGGCTAATGAAAAACTGTTTTTT. Translating it yields CASSLSRGANEKLFF. The whole variable domain, remainder taken from reference TRBV2 and TRBJ1-4, is EPEVTQTPSHQVTQMGQEVILRCVPISNHLYFYWYRQILGQKVEFLVSFYNNEISEKSEIFDDQFSVERPDGSNFTLKIRSTKLEDSAMYFCASSLSRGANEKLFFGSGTQLSVL.

This clone was observed a few times. This chain connects TRBV28 to TRBJ2-7; weak D call: TRBD1 (5 bases). The V and J ends lost 7 bases and 2 bases respectively, with 12 bases between them. Per the germline V gene, CDR1 is MDHEN and CDR2 is SYDVKM. The CDR3 consists of 13 residues. The CDR3 reads CASMQGYTYEQYF. The CDR3 DNA sequence: TGTGCCAGCATGCAGGGATACACCTACGAGCAGTACTTC.

This clone was detected only once. V and J are TRBV29-1 and TRBJ2-1; 9 nucleotides line up with TRBD2. The germline V gene encodes CDR1 SQVTM and CDR2 ANQGSEA. J was trimmed by 7 bases and V by 3 bases; bases with no gene match: 16. The CDR3 runs 17 residues. CDR3 region: CSVDGLGAGGLSNEQFF. CDR3 DNA: TGCAGCGTTGATGGTTTGGGAGCGGGGGGCCTTAGTAATGAGCAGTTCTTC.

V gene TRBV11-2 combines with J gene TRBJ2-3; a possible D gene is TRBD2 (6 bases). The CDR3 contains 15 residues. Germline loops: CDR1 SGHAT, CDR2 FQNNGV. The germline V and J ends were trimmed by 3 bases and 3 bases, with 13 bases remaining between them. The CDR3: CASSFSLARTDTQYF. CDR3 nucleotide sequence: TGTGCCAGCAGCTTTAGTCTAGCGAGGACAGATACGCAGTATTTT.

The rearrangement links TRBV5-1 to TRBJ2-5; D not resolved. The CDR3 extends over 15 amino acids. Germline values: CDR1 SGHRS, CDR2 YFSETQ. Trimming took off 1 base at V and 3 bases at J, with 13 bases between the two ends. The CDR3: CASSLSGSREETQYF. In DNA form, the CDR3 reads TGCGCCAGCAGCTTGTCCGGGTCCAGAGAAGAGACCCAGTACTTC.

The rearrangement joins TRBV15 to TRBJ2-5; TRBD1 matches at 8 bases. The junction had 2 bases not matched to a gene; V was cut back by 1 base and J by 1 base. From germline, CDR1 is LNHNV and CDR2 YYDKDF (reference sequence). The CDR3 is made up of 15 amino acids. The CDR3 loop reads CATSRGQGLQETQYF. CDR3 coding DNA: TGTGCCACCAGCAGAGGACAGGGGCTCCAAGAGACCCAGTACTTC.

The rearrangement joins TRBV6-5 to TRBJ1-2, with a tentative D call TRBD1 (5 bases). Per the germline V gene, CDR1 is MNHEY and CDR2 is SVGAGI. The CDR3 spans 13 residues. Trimming left V 6 bases short and J 2 bases short, with 10 bases between. CDR3 protein: CASRSPGNYGYTF. DNA of the CDR3: TGTGCCAGCAGATCCCCAGGGAACTATGGCTACACCTTC.

This clone has only a few counts. The V and J genes are TRBV2 and TRBJ2-2; possible D gene TRBD1, 5 bases. Trimming took off 5 bases at V and 1 base at J, with 5 bases between the two ends. This CDR3 spans 13 amino acids. Germline CDR1 reads SNHLY; CDR2 reads FYNNEI. The CDR3 is CASSQGNTGELFF. In DNA form, the CDR3 reads TGTGCCAGCAGTCAGGGGAACACCGGGGAGCTGTTTTTT.

The chain has TRBV28 and TRBJ1-6; a weak D match, TRBD1 (6 bases). The CDR3 consists of 19 residues. V was clipped by 5 bases and J by 2 bases, with 22 bases between them. In germline, CDR1 is MDHEN, CDR2 SYDVKM. This CDR3 is CASSITRPKTGPYNSPLHF. DNA for the CDR3: TGTGCCAGCAGTATCACCCGACCAAAGACAGGCCCCTATAATTCACCCCTCCACTTT.

This chain connects TRBV18 to TRBJ2-5; 9 positions match TRBD2. The V and J ends lost 0 bases and 5 bases, in that order; junction bases with no gene match: 7. Germline V gene lookup returns CDR1 KGHSH and CDR2 LQKENI. The CDR3 is made up of 16 amino acids. The chain's CDR3 is CASSPPGLAGLETQYF. CDR3 DNA: TGTGCCAGCTCACCACCGGGGCTAGCGGGGTTGGAGACCCAGTACTTC. Full variable domain (missing parts from reference TRBV18 and TRBJ2-5): NAGVMQNPRHLVRRRGQEARLRCSPMKGHSHVYWYRQLPEEGLKFMVYLQKENIIDESGMPKERFSAEFPKEGPSILRIQQVVRGDSAAYFCASSPPGLAGLETQYFGPGTRLLVL.

This clone was seen a single time. The genes are TRBV4-2 and TRBJ2-1; tentatively, D is TRBD2 (7 bases). The V and J ends lost 0 bases and 8 bases respectively, with 17 bases between them. CDR3 length equals 16 residues. Per germline, CDR1 LGHNA and CDR2 YNFKEQ. CDR3 sequence reads: CASSQEYRGAEDEQFF. CDR3 coding DNA: TGTGCCAGCAGCCAAGAGTACCGGGGGGCCGAGGATGAGCAGTTCTTC.